These T cell receptor beta chains were read from a single sample in a study of shared clonotypes between healthy human individuals. Sequenced by immunoSEQ multiplex PCR; TCRdb stores in-frame clones only, minus some. The sample lists more than 2 million clones; approximately 96% were seen once. The sample consisted of naive CD4+ T cells sorted from blood. The receptors here all came from a man aged 18 to 30 in good health. CDR3s include the opening cysteine and the closing phenylalanine or tryptophan. The order of the fields is CDR3 DNA, CDR3 protein, J gene, clone size, V gene, D gene. A D gene is named only where the DNA matches it firmly. Not every row has a clone size; where given, it reads once, few, many or a size class.

TGTGCCAGCAGTTTGCGCAGCTATAATTCACCCCTCCACTTT | CASSLRSYNSPLHF | TRBJ1-6 | NA | TRBV27 | NA
TGTGCCAGCAGTCCTACAGGGGGCGCGGGGAAGACCCAGTACTTC | CASSPTGGAGKTQYF | TRBJ2-5 | NA | TRBV6-1 | TRBD1
TGCAGCGTTGAAGAAAGCGGGCAGGGCTACGAGCAGTACTTC | CSVEESGQGYEQYF | TRBJ2-7 | NA | TRBV29-1 | NA
TGTGCCAGCAGCCTCGACAGGAGCTCCTACGAGCAGTACTTC | CASSLDRSSYEQYF | TRBJ2-7 | NA | TRBV11-2 | NA
TGCAGCGCCAGAATCTGGGGGATTCTTAGGGAGAACACTGAAGCTTTCTTT | CSARIWGILRENTEAFF | TRBJ1-1 | NA | TRBV29-1 | NA
TGTGCCAGCAGCTTGGTTGGAGGGGACGGCGGGAGCTCCTACAATGAGCAGTTCTTC | CASSLVGGDGGSSYNEQFF | TRBJ2-1 | NA | TRBV7-9 | TRBD2
TGTGCCAGCAGCTTTCCTAGCGTTCAAGAGACCCAGTACTTC | CASSFPSVQETQYF | TRBJ2-5 | NA | TRBV5-4 | NA
TGCGCCAGCAGCTTGGAGGACAGGGCAGATACGCAGTATTTT | CASSLEDRADTQYF | TRBJ2-3 | NA | TRBV5-1 | TRBD1
TGTGCCAGCAGTGAACTCTCCGGAAACTATGGCTACACCTTC | CASSELSGNYGYTF | TRBJ1-2 | NA | TRBV2 | NA
TGCGCCAGCAGCCAAGTTGTTGGGGGTTGGCTGAACACCGGGGAGCTGTTTTTT | CASSQVVGGWLNTGELFF | TRBJ2-2 | NA | TRBV4-1 | NA
TGTGCCTGGAAAAAACAGGGCGCCTATGGCTACACCTTC | CAWKKQGAYGYTF | TRBJ1-2 | NA | TRBV30 | NA
TGCGCCAGCAGCCGGGGACAGGGGGTAGATACGCAGTATTTT | CASSRGQGVDTQYF | TRBJ2-3 | NA | TRBV5-1 | TRBD1
TGTGCCAGCAGTGCGGGCGGGGCAGGGATTAATCAGCCCCAGCATTTT | CASSAGGAGINQPQHF | TRBJ1-5 | once | TRBV6-6 | NA
TGTGCCAGCAGTGTCGGCAATCAGCCCCAGCATTTT | CASSVGNQPQHF | TRBJ1-5 | NA | TRBV25-1 | NA
TGTGCCAGCAGTCCGCAGGGGCGCGTCTATGGCTACACCTTC | CASSPQGRVYGYTF | TRBJ1-2 | once | TRBV27 | NA
TGCGCCAGCAGCTTGGGAGCAATAGGGGGATCCACCCTCCACTTT | CASSLGAIGGSTLHF | TRBJ1-6 | NA | TRBV5-1 | NA
TGTGCCAGTACCACAACTAGCACAGATACGCAGTATTTT | CASTTTSTDTQYF | TRBJ2-3 | NA | TRBV19 | NA
TGTGCCAGCAGCTTGCGACTAGCGGGTAGCACAGATACGCAGTATTTT | CASSLRLAGSTDTQYF | TRBJ2-3 | NA | TRBV7-9 | TRBD2
TGTGCCAGTAGTCCCCGGGGCACAGGGGGACACGAGCAGTACTTC | CASSPRGTGGHEQYF | TRBJ2-7 | NA | TRBV19 | TRBD1
TGTGCCAGCAGCTTGAGCAGGGATCACACTGAAGCTTTCTTT | CASSLSRDHTEAFF | TRBJ1-1 | NA | TRBV7-3 | NA
TGTGCCAGCAGTTACTACGGGACAGGGGCTAACTATGGCTACACCTTC | CASSYYGTGANYGYTF | TRBJ1-2 | NA | TRBV6-5 | TRBD1
TGTGCCATCAGTGAGTCGGGGACGCAGCCCCAGCATTTT | CAISESGTQPQHF | TRBJ1-5 | once | TRBV10-3 | NA
TGTGCCAGCAGTGGGTCTTTGGGGCTTAATGAAAAACTGTTTTTT | CASSGSLGLNEKLFF | TRBJ1-4 | NA | TRBV2 | NA
TGTGCCAGCAGTGAAGGCAGGACAGCTCCTGAGCCCCAGCATTTT | CASSEGRTAPEPQHF | TRBJ1-5 | NA | TRBV6-1 | NA
TGTGCCAGCAGCTGGGAGGCTAGCTCCTACGAGCAGTACTTC | CASSWEASSYEQYF | TRBJ2-7 | NA | TRBV7-9 | NA
TGTGCCAGCAGTGAATTAATGAGCTCCTATAATTCACCCCTCCACTTT | CASSELMSSYNSPLHF | TRBJ1-6 | NA | TRBV6-1 | NA
TGTGCCAGCAGCTCCAGACTAGCGGGGGACGAGCAGTACTTC | CASSSRLAGDEQYF | TRBJ2-7 | NA | TRBV5-4 | TRBD2
TGTGCCAGCACCTTGGACAGGGGGCTTTATGGCTACACCTTC | CASTLDRGLYGYTF | TRBJ1-2 | NA | TRBV6-1 | TRBD1
TGTGCCAGCAGCTTAATGCCCGGGGGCCGAAATGAGCAGTTCTTC | CASSLMPGGRNEQFF | TRBJ2-1 | NA | TRBV7-2 | NA
TGCGCCAGCAGCCAGACCCCCGCGGAAGATACGCAGTATTTT | CASSQTPAEDTQYF | TRBJ2-3 | NA | TRBV4-1 | NA